This passage covers 20 T cell receptor beta chains from one sample sequenced in a study of PD-1 blockade in classical Hodgkin lymphoma. Assay: immunoSEQ multiplex PCR; the TCRdb copy retains only in-frame clones and omits some. The data hold around 50,000 clones, with about 75% observed a single time. The time point here: cycle 4 day 1 (C4D1), after about 6 weeks of nivolumab. With no exception, relapse followed autologous stem cell transplantation in all patients, and brentuximab vedotin exposure varied. Sequenced here: peripheral blood mononuclear cells (PBMCs), sampled before the fourth cycle of nivolumab. The receptors shown here come from a human donor with classical Hodgkin lymphoma.

This clone was observed a few times. The chain uses TRBV10-3 and TRBJ1-5; a weak D match, TRBD1 (5 bases). V was shortened by 2 bases and J by 6 bases, with 14 bases between the two germline ends. The CDR3 contains 15 residues. The germline V gene encodes CDR1 ENHRY and CDR2 SYGVKD. The CDR3 loop reads CAISEGSGTGQPQHF. In DNA, the CDR3 is TGTGCCATCAGTGAGGGTTCAGGGACGGGTCAGCCCCAGCATTTT.

The CDR3 coding sequence is TGTGCCAGCAGCCCCCGGGGGGGGAGTCGTGGCTACACCTTC. This codes for CASSPRGGSRGYTF. The V and J genes are TRBV2 and TRBJ1-2, with D possibly being TRBD1 (5 bases). Per the germline V gene, CDR1 is SNHLY and CDR2 is FYNNEI. Trimming left V 6 bases short and J 7 bases short, with 18 bases between. The CDR3 is made up of 14 amino acids.

As to this clone: A read error may account for a junction end that differs from germline. The chain is built from TRBV19 and TRBJ1-4, with D possibly matching TRBD1 (5 bases). The V gene's germline CDR1 is LNHDA and CDR2 SQIVND (reference sequence). CDR3 length: 18 amino acids. CDR3 coding DNA: TGTGCCAGTAGTCTAGATTTACGCCTCCCGGGGGGGGATGAAAAACTGTTTTTT. Its translation is CASSLDLRLPGGDEKLFF.

The chain joins TRBV7-2 to TRBJ1-2, with D maybe TRBD1 (6 bases). Germline CDR1 and CDR2: SGHTA and FQGNSA. The V and J ends lost 2 bases and 8 bases respectively, with 15 bases between them. The CDR3 totals 14 residues. The CDR3 bases are TGTGCCAGCAGCTTAAGGGGGGCAGGGAAGGGCTACACCTTC. Protein sequence: CASSLRGAGKGYTF.

This chain connects TRBV25-1 to TRBJ2-7, with 12 bases fitting TRBD1. CDR3 length: 14 amino acids. Germline assignment: CDR1 MGHDK and CDR2 SYGVNS. J was trimmed by 9 bases and V by 1 base; bases with no gene match: 4. The DNA for the CDR3 is TGTGCCAGCAGTGAATGGGGACAGGGGGCGACGCAGTACTTC. Its protein is CASSEWGQGATQYF.

The rearrangement joins TRBV14 to TRBJ2-7; D ambiguous. The CDR3 is made up of 14 amino acids. Germline lookup yields CDR1 SGHDN and CDR2 FVKESK. Trimming took 0 bases from V and 2 from J, leaving 8 bases between them. CDR3 amino acids: CASSQDALPYEQYF. The CDR3 coding sequence is TGTGCCAGCAGCCAAGATGCACTCCCCTACGAGCAGTACTTC. The full variable domain, its missing parts supplied by reference TRBV14 and TRBJ2-7, is EAGVTQFPSHSVIEKGQTVTLRCDPISGHDNLYWYRRVMGKEIKFLLHFVKESKQDESGMPNNRFLAERTGGTYSTLKVQPAELEDSGVYFCASSQDALPYEQYFGPGTRLTVT.

The chain joins TRBV6-1 to TRBJ2-7; D not certain. Germline V gene lookup returns CDR1 MNHNS and CDR2 SASEGT. CDR3 length: 15 residues. Between the trimmed V and J ends, which lost 6 bases and 5 bases, there was a span of 20 bases. In DNA, the CDR3 is TGTGCCAGCAGCCGGCGCTTGGGAAAGGTAGACGAGCAGTACTTC. Protein sequence: CASSRRLGKVDEQYF.

The CDR3 sequence is CASSTGGGYEQYF. The CDR3 region has the DNA TGTGCCAGCAGCACCGGAGGGGGCTACGAGCAGTACTTC. The chain has TRBV7-8 and TRBJ2-7; D is perhaps TRBD1 or TRBD2 (6 bases each). The CDR3 loop spans 13 amino acids. Germline V lookup: CDR1 SGHVS, CDR2 FQNEAQ. Trimming removed 5 bases from V and 3 bases from J, with 11 bases in between.

The chain combines TRBV7-9 with TRBJ2-3; the D gene is possibly TRBD2 (6 bases). This CDR3 contains 14 residues. The ends were cut back, 1 base at V and 2 bases at J, with 7 bases in the middle. The V gene's germline CDR1 is SEHNR and CDR2 FQNEAQ (reference sequence). CDR3 DNA: TGTGCCAGCAGCTTAGGCGGGAACACAGATACGCAGTATTTT. Translated: CASSLGGNTDTQYF.

The V and J genes are TRBV11-2 and TRBJ2-7; weak D call: TRBD2 (7 bases). This CDR3 is 14 amino acids long. CDR1 is SGHAT, CDR2 FQNNGV, per germline. The germline V and J ends were trimmed by 0 bases and 2 bases, with 8 bases remaining between them. CDR3 loop: CASSLEGGPYEQYF. The CDR3 region has the DNA TGTGCCAGCAGCTTAGAGGGGGGGCCCTACGAGCAGTACTTC.

This clone was observed once. The chain's CDR3 is CASSDQGAANYGYTF. DNA of the CDR3: TGTGCCAGCAGTGACCAGGGGGCGGCTAACTATGGCTACACCTTC. The chain recombines TRBV2 with TRBJ1-2; 8 nucleotides match TRBD1. V shed 3 bases, J shed 0 bases, and the junction held 3 bases outside the gene matches. Germline V gene data show CDR1 as SNHLY and CDR2 as FYNNEI. The CDR3 length is 15 residues.

The chain has TRBV2 and TRBJ1-2; D is unclear. Trimming pared 4 bases from V and 8 bases from J, leaving 8 bases between. The CDR3 contains 11 residues. Germline values: CDR1 SNHLY, CDR2 FYNNEI. The CDR3 loop is CASSGGAGYTF. The CDR3 DNA reads TGTGCCAGCAGTGGGGGAGCGGGCTACACCTTC. The full variable domain, in which reference TRBV2 and TRBJ1-2 provide the parts outside the CDR3, is EPEVTQTPSHQVTQMGQEVILRCVPISNHLYFYWYRQILGQKVEFLVSFYNNEISEKSEIFDDQFSVERPDGSNFTLKIRSTKLEDSAMYFCASSGGAGYTFGSGTRLTVV.

On this clone itself: This same CDR3 is encoded by further DNA sequences in the sample. The rearrangement links TRBV7-9 to TRBJ1-5; TRBD1 might be the D (5 bases). The germline gives CDR1 SEHNR, CDR2 FQNEAQ (reference sequence). V gave up 3 bases and J gave up 1 base, with 10 bases separating them. There are 15 residues in the CDR3. Written as DNA, the CDR3 is TGTGCCAGCAGCTTGGGTGACAGAAGCAATCAGCCCCAGCATTTT. Translating it yields CASSLGDRSNQPQHF. The complete variable domain, with remaining parts taken from reference TRBV7-9 and TRBJ1-5, reads DTGVSQNPRHKITKRGQNVTFRCDPISEHNRLYWYRQTLGQGPEFLTYFQNEAQLEKSRLLSDRFSAERPKGSFSTLEIQRTEQGDSAMYLCASSLGDRSNQPQHFGDGTRLSIL.

This chain links TRBV28 with TRBJ2-5, with TRBD2 identical over 11 bases. Germline V gene lookup returns CDR1 MDHEN and CDR2 SYDVKM. The CDR3 extends over 16 amino acids. Trimming at V came to 3 bases and at J to 2 bases, leaving 5 bases not matched to a gene. The CDR3 reads CASSFGLAGGQETQYF. CDR3 in DNA: TGTGCCAGCAGTTTTGGGCTAGCGGGAGGACAAGAGACCCAGTACTTC. Full variable domain (rest looked up from reference TRBV28 and TRBJ2-5): DVKVTQSSRYLVKRTGEKVFLECVQDMDHENMFWYRQDPGLGLRLIYFSYDVKMKEKGDIPEGYSVSREKKERFSLILESASTNQTSMYLCASSFGLAGGQETQYFGPGTRLLVL.

This chain uses TRBV2 with TRBJ2-5; tentatively, D is TRBD1 or TRBD2 (5 bases each). Near its end, the DNA agrees better with TRBJ2-7, so the J call may be wrong. This CDR3 spans 15 amino acids. The germline V gene has CDR1 SNHLY and CDR2 FYNNEI. CDR3 DNA: TGTGCCAGCAGTGATAGGGGACGGGCGAGGTACGAGCAGTACTTC. Translating gives CASSDRGRARYEQYF.

This clone was seen more than once but under ten times. The J gene is TRBJ2-3, the V gene TRBV2; no definite D call. The CDR3 consists of 12 residues. Looked up from germline, CDR1 is SNHLY and CDR2 is FYNNEI. Trimming took off 0 bases at V and 6 bases at J, with 4 bases between the two ends. The CDR3 DNA is TGTGCCAGCAGTGAAGCTGGCGATACGCAGTATTTT. Encoded protein: CASSEAGDTQYF.

The V call is TRBV19, the J call TRBJ2-5; TRBD1 or TRBD2 may be the D gene (5 bases each). Germline CDR1 is LNHDA and CDR2 is SQIVND (reference sequence). V lost 4 bases to trimming and J lost 14 bases, with 17 bases between them. CDR3 length: 12 residues. CDR3 loop: CASSNRDPPLYF. The CDR3 nucleotides read TGTGCCAGTAGTAACCGGGACCCCCCCCTCTACTTC.

This clone was seen a single time. The chain links TRBV9 to TRBJ2-2, with D perhaps matching TRBD2 (6 bases). The V end lost 6 bases, the J end lost 5 bases, and 11 bases lay between the germline ends. The germline gives CDR1 SGDLS, CDR2 YYNGEE. The CDR3 has 13 residues. CDR3 loop: CASTQGGTGELFF. CDR3 sequence (DNA): TGTGCCAGCACCCAGGGAGGAACCGGGGAGCTGTTTTTT.

This chain joins TRBV7-2 and TRBJ2-7; D tentatively fits TRBD1 or TRBD2 (5 bases each). Per the germline V gene, CDR1 is SGHTA and CDR2 is FQGNSA. The ends were cut back, 4 bases at V and 2 bases at J, with 12 bases in the middle. CDR3 length equals 14 residues. CDR3 in DNA: TGTGCCAGCAGCTACGGGGCCTACACCTACGAGCAGTACTTC. Protein product: CASSYGAYTYEQYF.

The chain has TRBV6-6 and TRBJ1-1; D gene unclear. V was clipped by 6 bases and J by 4 bases, with 6 bases between them. Germline V gene lookup returns CDR1 MNHNY and CDR2 SVGAGI (reference sequence). The CDR3 contains 11 residues. The CDR3 bases are TGTGCCAGCAGCCCCTCCACTGAAGCTTTCTTT. It specifies CASSPSTEAFF.